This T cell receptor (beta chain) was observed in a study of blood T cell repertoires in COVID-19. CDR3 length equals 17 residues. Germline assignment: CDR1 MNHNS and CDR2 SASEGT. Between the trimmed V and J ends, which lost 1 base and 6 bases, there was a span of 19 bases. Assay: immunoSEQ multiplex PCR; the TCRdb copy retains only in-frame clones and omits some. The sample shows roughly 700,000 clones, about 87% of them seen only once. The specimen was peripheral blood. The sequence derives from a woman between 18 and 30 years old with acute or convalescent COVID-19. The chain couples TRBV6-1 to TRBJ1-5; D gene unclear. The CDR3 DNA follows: TGTGCCAGCAGTGAAGGTAGGGTGTGGACGGGAATTCAGCCCCAGCATTTT. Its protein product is CASSEGRVWTGIQPQHF.